This passage covers 18 T cell receptor beta chains from one sample sequenced in a study of blood T cell repertoires in COVID-19. Generated by immunoSEQ multiplex PCR, the TCRdb table keeps only in-frame clones and is missing some. The data show fewer than 300,000 clones, with roughly 87% seen just once and around 0.78% held by the top ten. The sample comprised peripheral blood. The receptors derive from a woman in her twenties or thirties with acute or convalescent COVID-19.

The V gene is TRBV7-9, the J gene TRBJ1-1, with D uncertain. V was shortened by 8 bases and J by 0 bases, with 4 bases between the two germline ends. This CDR3 spans 11 amino acids. CDR1 and CDR2 from the germline V gene are SEHNR and FQNEAQ (reference sequence). The CDR3 here is CASVLNTEAFF. The CDR3, as DNA: TGTGCCAGCGTATTGAACACTGAAGCTTTCTTT.

The chain couples TRBV19 to TRBJ1-1, with 7 bases fitting TRBD1. Germline CDR1 LNHDA, CDR2 SQIVND (reference sequence). Losses at the gene ends were 3 bases for V and 4 bases for J; bases not matched to a gene: 5. The length of the CDR3 is 14 residues. CDR3 sequence: CASSIPGQSTEAFF. The CDR3 DNA sequence: TGTGCCAGTAGTATCCCGGGACAGAGCACTGAAGCTTTCTTT.

The chain joins TRBV6-6 to TRBJ1-5, with 12 nucleotides matching TRBD1. Per the germline V gene, CDR1 is MNHNY and CDR2 is SVGAGI (reference sequence). This CDR3 spans 15 amino acids. V was pared by 2 bases and J by 5 bases, with 1 base of the junction left unmatched. The CDR3 here is CASSYRDRGHQPQHF. The CDR3 coding sequence is TGTGCCAGCAGTTACAGGGACAGGGGGCATCAGCCCCAGCATTTT.

The chain combines TRBV3-1 (or the pseudogene TRBV3-2) with TRBJ2-2; TRBD2 matches at 8 bases. The V segment lost 6 bases and the J segment 0 bases; nucleotides outside the gene matches: 3. The germline V gene encodes CDR1 LGHDT and CDR2 YNNKEL (reference sequence). This CDR3 has 15 amino acids. CDR3 region: CASRLAATNTGELFF. CDR3 coding DNA: TGTGCCAGCAGACTAGCGGCAACGAACACCGGGGAGCTGTTTTTT.

The CDR3 coding sequence is TGTGCCAGCAGCTTGGATCCCGGGGTTCCCTATCTCTACGAGCAGTACTTC. Translating gives CASSLDPGVPYLYEQYF. This chain joins TRBV5-5 and TRBJ2-7; tentative D call: TRBD2 (5 bases). The CDR3 spans 17 residues. V lost 0 bases and J lost 3, with 19 bases in between. Germline CDR1 SGHKS, CDR2 YYEKEE (reference sequence).

V is TRBV7-9 and J is TRBJ1-1, with TRBD1 as a possible D gene (6 bases). Trimming removed 5 bases from V and 1 base from J, with 11 bases in between. CDR1 is SEHNR and CDR2 is FQNEAQ in the germline V gene (reference sequence). This CDR3 comprises 14 residues. In DNA form, the CDR3 reads TGTGCCAGCAGCCTAAAAGGGGGGAACACTGAAGCTTTCTTT. This codes for CASSLKGGNTEAFF.

V gene TRBV5-4 combines with J gene TRBJ2-7; 7 nucleotides align to TRBD1. The germline V gene encodes CDR1 SGHNT and CDR2 YYREEE (reference sequence). Trimming took 4 bases from V and 7 from J; bases not matched to a gene: 14. The CDR3 contains 15 residues. This CDR3 is CASSGKRTGSWEQYF. DNA for the CDR3: TGTGCCAGCAGCGGGAAAAGGACAGGCAGTTGGGAGCAGTACTTC.

The chain is built from TRBV25-1 and TRBJ1-4; 9 nucleotides match TRBD1. V lost 3 bases, J lost 4 bases, and 3 bases stayed unmatched. Germline CDR1 reads MGHDK; CDR2 reads SYGVNS. The CDR3 sequence is 15 residues long. The CDR3 loop reads CASSDPGQGNEKLFF. For the CDR3, the DNA is TGTGCCAGCAGTGACCCGGGACAGGGTAATGAAAAACTGTTTTTT.

The chain couples TRBV19 to TRBJ1-5; D is undetermined. The CDR3 loop spans 15 amino acids. The germline V gene has CDR1 LNHDA and CDR2 SQIVND (reference sequence). Trimming cost V 7 bases and J 2 bases, with 15 bases left between them. CDR3 residues: CASTLAGPGNQPQHF. CDR3 in DNA: TGTGCCAGTACCCTAGCCGGGCCGGGCAATCAGCCCCAGCATTTT.

This sequence joins TRBV30 and TRBJ1-4; TRBD1 matches 9 bases. The CDR3 consists of 14 residues. After removal of 7 bases from V and 7 bases from J, the junction contained 10 bases not matched to a gene. The V gene's germline CDR1 is GTSNPN and CDR2 SVGIG (reference sequence). CDR3 region: CAYGQGMGFEKLFF. The CDR3 nucleotides read TGTGCCTACGGACAGGGGATGGGTTTTGAAAAACTGTTTTTT.

The V call is TRBV11-3, the J call TRBJ2-5, with D possibly TRBD1 on 5 matching bases. V gave up 0 bases and J gave up 7 bases, with 15 bases separating them. Germline CDR1 reads SGHNT; CDR2 reads YENEEA. The CDR3 has 15 residues. CDR3 nucleotides: TGTGCCAGCAGCTTAGATGGGTCGCAGGGTGGGACCCAGTACTTC. Its protein product is CASSLDGSQGGTQYF.

A single count supports this clone. Other nucleotide sequences in the sample specify the same CDR3. The chain couples TRBV7-2 to TRBJ2-7; D unresolved. CDR1 SGHTA and CDR2 FQGNSA come from the germline V gene. Trimming removed 4 bases from V and 1 base from J, with 5 bases in between. This CDR3 is built from 12 residues. CDR3 loop: CASSSSSYEQYF. The CDR3 DNA reads TGTGCCAGCAGCTCTAGTTCCTACGAGCAGTACTTC.

This clone has a handful of counts. The V and J genes are TRBV9 and TRBJ1-1, with D maybe TRBD1 (5 bases). CDR1 is SGDLS, CDR2 YYNGEE, per germline. This CDR3 has 14 residues. Trimming shortened V by 2 bases and J by 6 bases, and 14 bases separated the two germline ends. The CDR3 sequence: CASSVGQAGAEAFF. For the CDR3, the DNA is TGTGCCAGCAGCGTTGGGCAGGCGGGGGCTGAAGCTTTCTTT.

A single count supports this clone. This chain connects TRBV15 to TRBJ2-1; D perhaps matches TRBD2 (5 bases). This CDR3 spans 13 amino acids. V was trimmed by 5 bases and J by 6 bases, leaving 11 bases between them. Germline-derived CDR1 and CDR2 are LNHNV and YYDKDF (reference sequence). CDR3 sequence (DNA): TGTGCCACCAGCCTCAGTGGAGGCAATGAGCAGTTCTTC. It translates to CATSLSGGNEQFF.

This clone showed up just once. This rearrangement joins TRBV5-5 to TRBJ2-7, with TRBD1 matching 9 bases. V lost 1 base and J lost 2; bases outside the gene matches: 4. This CDR3 contains 15 residues. CDR1 and CDR2 (germline): SGHKS, YYEKEE (reference sequence). CDR3 region: CASSLIGTGTYEQYF. CDR3 nucleotide sequence: TGTGCCAGCAGCTTGATTGGGACAGGGACCTACGAGCAGTACTTC.

The chain uses TRBV5-1 and TRBJ2-1; 8 nucleotides line up with TRBD2. Trimming removed 3 bases from V and 6 bases from J; junction bases left unmatched: 17. Germline V gene lookup returns CDR1 SGHRS and CDR2 YFSETQ. The CDR3 length is 18 residues. This CDR3 reads CASSSKGTSVTLANEQFF. Here the CDR3 DNA reads TGCGCCAGCAGCTCAAAGGGGACTAGTGTCACCTTAGCCAATGAGCAGTTCTTC. Full variable domain (missing parts from reference TRBV5-1 and TRBJ2-1): KAGVTQTPRYLIKTRGQQVTLSCSPISGHRSVSWYQQTPGQGLQFLFEYFSETQRNKGNFPGRFSGRQFSNSRSEMNVSTLELGDSALYLCASSSKGTSVTLANEQFFGPGTRLTVL.

The chain couples TRBV6-2 or TRBV6-3 to TRBJ2-2; 12 bases line up with TRBD2. V lost 4 bases and J lost 7; bases outside the gene matches: 4. Germline CDR1 MNHEY, CDR2 SVGEGT. The CDR3 covers 15 residues. The DNA for the CDR3 is TGTGCCAGCAGTTGGACTAGCGGGAAGGTCGGGGAGCTGTTTTTT. It encodes CASSWTSGKVGELFF.

The table lists this clone with a count of one. The chain carries TRBV7-9 and TRBJ2-7, with 8 bases that match TRBD2. Germline assignment: CDR1 SEHNR and CDR2 FQNEAQ (reference sequence). CDR3 length: 19 residues. Germline trimming cut 5 bases from V and 0 bases from J; bases unmatched to any gene: 18. The CDR3 DNA sequence: TGTGCCAGCAGCGCCCAGCGGGGGCAGGCGAGGGGAAGCTCCTACGAGCAGTACTTC. Protein: CASSAQRGQARGSSYEQYF.